The entry below gives a single T cell receptor beta chain sequence along with its context. Trimming took 6 bases from V and 0 from J, leaving 6 bases between them. The CDR3 extends over 14 amino acids. CDR1 and CDR2 (germline): PRHDT, FYEKMQ (reference sequence). RNA extraction and reverse transcription yielded cDNA as sequencing template. Repertoires were generated with immunoSEQ multiplex PCR, while TCRdb's copy carries only in-frame clones and drops some. This table holds about 180,000 clones, roughly 60% found once. This entry comes from a study of CD8+ T cells in alopecia areata. Lesional scalp tissue (obtained by punch biopsy) and peripheral blood were collected from alopecia areata patients.

The V gene is TRBV13, the J gene TRBJ2-6; D gene ambiguous. The source of this sequence is a human donor with alopecia areata. Here the sequenced sample was CD4+ T cells sorted from blood, taken at week 0. The chain's CDR3 is CASSSNSGANVLTF. CDR3 sequence (DNA): TGTGCCAGCAGTTCCAACTCTGGGGCCAACGTCCTGACTTTC. Filled out from reference TRBV13 and TRBJ2-6, the complete variable domain reads AAGVIQSPRHLIKEKRETATLKCYPIPRHDTVYWYQQGPGQDPQFLISFYEKMQSDKGSIPDRFSAQQFSDYHSELNMSSLELGDSALYFCASSSNSGANVLTFGAGSRLTVL.